Reported below is one T cell receptor beta chain. Antigen unknown. The PCR was carried out with 60 Vbeta primers and 13 Jbeta primers. TCRdb's copy holds only in-frame clones and misses some; the assay was immunoSEQ multiplex PCR. Of approximately 130,000 clones in the sample, roughly 80% were seen once. The sample is drawn from a study of cytomegalovirus exposure and HLA in healthy donors. Overall study: Most donors, around 81% of a few hundred genotyped, fell in the Caucasian-associated ancestry cluster.

Overall study results and limits: Available immune exposure information covered CMV serostatus only.

The CDR3 runs 12 residues. The V end lost 4 bases, the J end lost 0 bases, and 4 bases lay between the germline ends. Germline V gene sequence: CDR1 SGHDN, CDR2 FVKESK. The receptor comes from a man over 45 in good health and CMV-seronegative. The sequencing input was PBMCs. V is TRBV14 and J is TRBJ2-7; no reliable D call. CDR3 in amino acids: CASSRSSYEQYF. In nucleotides, the CDR3 is TGTGCCAGCAGCCGTAGCTCCTACGAGCAGTACTTC.